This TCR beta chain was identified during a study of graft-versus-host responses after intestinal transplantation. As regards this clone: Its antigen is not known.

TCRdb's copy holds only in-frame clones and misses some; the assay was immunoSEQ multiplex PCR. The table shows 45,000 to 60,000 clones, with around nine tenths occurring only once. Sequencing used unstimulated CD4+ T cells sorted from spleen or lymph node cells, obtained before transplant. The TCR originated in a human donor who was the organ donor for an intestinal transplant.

CDR3 nucleotides: TGCGCCAGCAGCTTGGGGACAGGAAAAGAGACCCAGTACTTC. Translation gives CASSLGTGKETQYF. The chain combines TRBV5-1 with TRBJ2-5, with 7 bases matching TRBD1. CDR1 is SGHRS and CDR2 is YFSETQ in the germline V gene. The CDR3 loop spans 14 amino acids. The J segment lost 3 bases and the V segment lost 0 bases, leaving 2 bases of the junction unmatched.